A single sample gave rise to the 9 T cell receptor beta chains below, sequenced in a study of shared T cell receptors in the human thymus. Clones were read by immunoSEQ multiplex PCR, and TCRdb kept only the in-frame ones, dropping some. The table shows over 350,000 clones, with 95% occurring only once. The sequenced material came from thymocytes. The receptors stem from a human donor.

This sequence joins TRBV5-6 and TRBJ1-1, with D hard to call. The V end lost 4 bases, the J end lost 4 bases, and 14 bases lay between the germline ends. Looked up from germline, CDR1 is SGHDT and CDR2 is YYEEEE. CDR3 length: 14 amino acids. This chain's CDR3 is CASSKGPTPTEAFF. DNA for the CDR3: TGTGCCAGCAGCAAGGGCCCAACCCCCACTGAAGCTTTCTTT.

This clone appeared once. The genes are TRBV15 and TRBJ2-7; D is perhaps TRBD2 (6 bases). Germline CDR1 and CDR2: LNHNV and YYDKDF (reference sequence). The CDR3 covers 13 residues. Trimming shortened V by 1 base and J by 6 bases, and 10 bases separated the two germline ends. CDR3 protein: CATSRVSGGEQYF. For the CDR3, the DNA is TGTGCCACCAGCAGAGTTAGCGGAGGCGAGCAGTACTTC.

J is TRBJ1-5 and V is TRBV7-6, with a tentative D call TRBD1 (5 bases). The CDR3 is 15 residues long. CDR1 is SGHVS and CDR2 is FNYEAQ in the germline V gene. Trimming cost V 5 bases and J 6 bases, with 17 bases left between them. The CDR3 sequence is CASSRRGRACQPQHF. The CDR3 bases are TGTGCCAGCAGCCGCCGGGGGAGGGCATGTCAGCCCCAGCATTTT.

The chain has TRBV5-4 and TRBJ1-1; tentative D call: TRBD1 (5 bases). Germline V lookup: CDR1 SGHNT, CDR2 YYREEE (reference sequence). V was shortened by 2 bases and J by 6 bases, with 11 bases between the two germline ends. The CDR3 extends over 13 amino acids. The CDR3 region is CASSLGVGAEAFF. CDR3 sequence (DNA): TGTGCCAGCAGCTTAGGGGTGGGGGCTGAAGCTTTCTTT.

The genes are TRBV11-2 and TRBJ2-2, with 10 bases that match TRBD2. There are 18 residues in the CDR3. V lost 5 bases, J lost 0 bases, and 9 bases stayed unmatched. The germline CDR1 and CDR2 sequences are SGHAT and FQNNGV. The chain's CDR3 is CASSNTGTSVPNTGELFF. CDR3 sequence (DNA): TGTGCCAGCAGCAACACCGGGACTAGCGTTCCGAACACCGGGGAGCTGTTTTTT.

The chain carries TRBV6-5 and TRBJ1-2; D unclear. The V end was cut by 7 bases, the J end by 8 bases, with 11 bases between. This CDR3 region has 11 residues. CDR1 and CDR2 from the germline V gene are MNHEY and SVGAGI. For the CDR3, the DNA is TGTGCCAGCACCGGGTTTGAGGGCTACACCTTC. This translates into CASTGFEGYTF.

The J gene is TRBJ1-2, the V gene TRBV4-1; D possibly corresponds to TRBD1 (5 bases). This CDR3 comprises 13 residues. V lost 4 bases to trimming and J lost 6 bases, with 12 bases between them. CDR1 and CDR2 (germline): MGHRA, YSYEKL. The CDR3 region is CASSLTSGNGYTF. The CDR3 bases are TGCGCCAGCAGCCTAACCTCAGGGAATGGCTACACCTTC.

The CDR3 DNA reads TGCGCCAGCAGCGCAAGCCCCGGGGTGATAAAACAGCCCCAGCATTTT. Protein product: CASSASPGVIKQPQHF. The rearrangement joins TRBV4-1 to TRBJ1-5; D call uncertain. The CDR3 covers 16 residues. Trimming took off 5 bases at V and 7 bases at J, with 21 bases between the two ends. Germline-derived CDR1 and CDR2 are MGHRA and YSYEKL.

V is TRBV28 and J is TRBJ2-1, with 8 bases identical to TRBD2. The CDR3 runs 14 residues. Germline V gene sequence: CDR1 MDHEN, CDR2 SYDVKM. The trim removed 7 bases at V and 9 bases at J, leaving 11 bases unmatched. CDR3: CASTGSGSLTEQFF. As DNA, the CDR3 is TGTGCCAGCACAGGCAGCGGGAGCCTCACTGAGCAGTTCTTC.